The 16 T cell receptor beta chains in this list originate from one sample, sequenced in a study of cytomegalovirus exposure and HLA in healthy donors. The PCR contained 60 Vbeta and 13 Jbeta primers. Some clones are missing from TCRdb's copy, which holds only in-frame ones; the method was immunoSEQ multiplex PCR. The sample holds about 96,000 clones, 65% to 80% seen once. What was sequenced was PBMCs. The receptors were sampled from a female donor in good health and CMV-seropositive.

The chain couples TRBV14 to TRBJ2-2; 8 nucleotides align to TRBD2. Germline CDR1 is SGHDN and CDR2 is FVKESK. V was clipped by 4 bases and J by 1 base; unmatched bases: 8. The CDR3 consists of 17 residues. CDR3 in amino acids: CASSLPWLAGNTGELFF. The CDR3 coding sequence is TGTGCCAGCAGCCTCCCTTGGCTAGCGGGGAACACCGGGGAGCTGTTTTTT.

The chain links TRBV9 to TRBJ2-5, with 8 nucleotides matching TRBD1. After removal of 3 bases from V and 3 bases from J, the junction contained 4 bases not matched to a gene. The germline V gene has CDR1 SGDLS and CDR2 YYNGEE. The CDR3 length is 14 residues. CDR3 coding DNA: TGTGCCAGCAGCGCCCAGGGGGCGGAAGAGACCCAGTACTTC. Translation gives CASSAQGAEETQYF.

For the CDR3, the DNA is TGCGCCAGCAGCGCCCGGGACAGGGGACAAGCGGGAGGGGGAGATACGCAGTATTTT. Protein: CASSARDRGQAGGGDTQYF. V gene TRBV4-3 combines with J gene TRBJ2-3; D tentatively fits TRBD1 or TRBD2 (10 bases each). V dropped 5 bases and J dropped 5 bases, with 29 bases sitting between them. Germline values: CDR1 LGHNA, CDR2 YSLEER. CDR3 length: 19 residues.

This sequence joins TRBV2 and TRBJ1-1; possible D gene TRBD1, 5 bases. Trimming took off 6 bases at V and 4 bases at J, with 12 bases between the two ends. CDR1 and CDR2 (germline): SNHLY, FYNNEI. The CDR3 covers 13 residues. CDR3 DNA: TGTGCCAGCAGGGACGTGGGGGGCACTGAAGCTTTCTTT. Its translation is CASRDVGGTEAFF.

The chain uses TRBV27 and TRBJ2-7, with 13 bases lining up with TRBD2. Germline CDR1 reads MNHEY; CDR2 reads SMNVEV (reference sequence). This CDR3 region has 15 residues. V lost 6 bases, J lost 6 bases, and 8 bases stayed unmatched. CDR3 nucleotides: TGTGCCAGCAGCTCTGGGACTAGCGGGACCAGCGAGCAGTACTTC. It codes for CASSSGTSGTSEQYF.

The chain uses TRBV30 and TRBJ1-5; 8 bases fit TRBD1. Germline V gene data show CDR1 as GTSNPN and CDR2 as SVGIG (reference sequence). Trimming at V came to 1 base and at J to 4 bases, leaving 3 bases not matched to a gene. The CDR3 has 14 amino acids. CDR3 coding DNA: TGTGCCTGGAGTGGGACAGGGAAAAATCAGCCCCAGCATTTT. Protein product: CAWSGTGKNQPQHF.

This clone was seen more than once but under ten times. The chain carries TRBV5-1 and TRBJ1-4; the match to TRBD1 covers 9 bases. This CDR3 has 15 residues. The ends lost 6 bases at V and 8 bases at J; junction bases unmatched: 11. Per germline, CDR1 SGHRS and CDR2 YFSETQ. In DNA, the CDR3 is TGCGCCAGCACTCCTCAGCCGGGACAGGGAGAAAAACTGTTTTTT. This translates into CASTPQPGQGEKLFF.

The gene calls are TRBV2 and TRBJ2-1; 8 bases match TRBD2. This CDR3 has 15 residues. With V trimmed by 6 bases and J by 1 base, 5 bases remained unmatched. Germline CDR1 is SNHLY and CDR2 is FYNNEI. The DNA for the CDR3 is TGTGCCAGCAGGTTCGGGGGGGCTTCCTACAATGAGCAGTTCTTC. Its translation: CASRFGGASYNEQFF. Based on the CDR3 plus reference TRBV2 and TRBJ2-1, the full variable domain is EPEVTQTPSHQVTQMGQEVILRCVPISNHLYFYWYRQILGQKVEFLVSFYNNEISEKSEIFDDQFSVERPDGSNFTLKIRSTKLEDSAMYFCASRFGGASYNEQFFGPGTRLTVL.

The V call is TRBV7-9, the J call TRBJ1-1, with 7 positions matching TRBD1. The germline V gene has CDR1 SEHNR and CDR2 FQNEAQ (reference sequence). This CDR3 is 12 amino acids long. After removal of 5 bases from V and 7 bases from J, the junction contained 4 bases not matched to a gene. The CDR3 DNA sequence: TGTGCCAGCAGCGCCCACAGGGGTGAAGCTTTCTTT. Its protein product is CASSAHRGEAFF. The full variable domain, in which reference TRBV7-9 and TRBJ1-1 provide the parts outside the CDR3, is DTGVSQNPRHKITKRGQNVTFRCDPISEHNRLYWYRQTLGQGPEFLTYFQNEAQLEKSRLLSDRFSAERPKGSFSTLEIQRTEQGDSAMYLCASSAHRGEAFFGQGTRLTVV.

The V call is TRBV28, the J call TRBJ1-5; no firm D call. The CDR3 has 12 amino acids. The V gene's germline CDR1 is MDHEN and CDR2 SYDVKM. Trimming removed 3 bases at V and 9 bases at J, with 9 bases between. DNA of the CDR3: TGTGCCAGCAGTTTCGGGGAGCGGCCCCAGCATTTT. This gives the protein CASSFGERPQHF. The entire variable domain, with the rest obtained from reference TRBV28 and TRBJ1-5, is as follows: DVKVTQSSRYLVKRTGEKVFLECVQDMDHENMFWYRQDPGLGLRLIYFSYDVKMKEKGDIPEGYSVSREKKERFSLILESASTNQTSMYLCASSFGERPQHFGDGTRLSIL.

The chain recombines TRBV7-2 with TRBJ2-7; TRBD2 aligns across 10 bases. Germline V gene lookup returns CDR1 SGHTA and CDR2 FQGNSA. The CDR3 length is 15 residues. J lost 3 bases, V lost 6 bases, and 8 bases had no gene match. The CDR3 here is CASSTTSGTFYEQYF. Here the CDR3 DNA reads TGTGCCAGCAGTACCACTAGCGGGACGTTCTACGAGCAGTACTTC. The full variable domain, in which reference TRBV7-2 and TRBJ2-7 provide the parts outside the CDR3, is GAGVSQSPSNKVTEKGKDVELRCDPISGHTALYWYRQSLGQGLEFLIYFQGNSAPDKSGLPSDRFSAERTGGSVSTLTIQRTQQEDSAVYLCASSTTSGTFYEQYFGPGTRLTVT.

This clone appeared a few times. CDR3 in DNA: TGTGCCAGCAGCTCACACCGACAGGGGAATCAGCCCCAGCATTTT. Translated: CASSSHRQGNQPQHF. The chain couples TRBV7-2 to TRBJ1-5; 8 bases line up with TRBD1. V dropped 4 bases and J dropped 4; count of bases not matched to a gene: 6. In germline, CDR1 is SGHTA, CDR2 FQGNSA. The CDR3 has 15 residues.

J is TRBJ2-1 and V is TRBV7-2, with TRBD2 matching 8 bases. Germline CDR1 reads SGHTA; CDR2 reads FQGNSA. After removal of 5 bases from V and 5 bases from J, the junction contained 8 bases not matched to a gene. The CDR3 runs 15 residues. Written as DNA, the CDR3 is TGTGCCAGCAGCGCAAACGGGGGGGCTGACAATGAGCAGTTCTTC. Its protein product is CASSANGGADNEQFF.

In DNA form, the CDR3 reads TGTGCCAGCAGCCCCGGACAGCCCTTGAGCTCTGGAAACACCATATATTTT. As protein: CASSPGQPLSSGNTIYF. The chain uses TRBV7-6 and TRBJ1-3; maybe TRBD1 (6 bases). Germline V gives CDR1 SGHVS, CDR2 FNYEAQ. The CDR3 loop spans 17 amino acids. Trimming pared 5 bases from V and 0 bases from J, leaving 17 bases between.

J is TRBJ2-3 and V is TRBV9; no reliable D call. The CDR3 runs 15 residues. The germline V gene has CDR1 SGDLS and CDR2 YYNGEE. V dropped 0 bases and J dropped 7 bases, with 15 bases sitting between them. The CDR3 bases are TGTGCCAGCAGCGTAGGACTCACGCCGGATTATACGCAGTATTTT. As protein: CASSVGLTPDYTQYF.

About this clone itself: The junction departs from the called germline gene at one end, perhaps through a read error. At the DNA level, this CDR3 is encoded by other sequences in the same sample as well. V is TRBV11-2 and J is TRBJ1-2, with no clear D. The CDR3 is 14 residues long. Germline V gene sequence: CDR1 SGHAT, CDR2 FQNNGV. The CDR3 coding sequence is TGCGCCAGCAGCTTAGGGCCAGGAATCTATGGCTACACCTTC. Translated: CASSLGPGIYGYTF. Full variable domain (rest looked up from reference TRBV11-2 and TRBJ1-2): EAGVAQSPRYKIIEKRQSVAFWCNPISGHATLYWYQQILGQGPKLLIQFQNNGVVDDSQLPKDRFSAERLKGVDSTLKIQPAKLEDSAVYLCASSLGPGIYGYTFGSGTRLTVV.